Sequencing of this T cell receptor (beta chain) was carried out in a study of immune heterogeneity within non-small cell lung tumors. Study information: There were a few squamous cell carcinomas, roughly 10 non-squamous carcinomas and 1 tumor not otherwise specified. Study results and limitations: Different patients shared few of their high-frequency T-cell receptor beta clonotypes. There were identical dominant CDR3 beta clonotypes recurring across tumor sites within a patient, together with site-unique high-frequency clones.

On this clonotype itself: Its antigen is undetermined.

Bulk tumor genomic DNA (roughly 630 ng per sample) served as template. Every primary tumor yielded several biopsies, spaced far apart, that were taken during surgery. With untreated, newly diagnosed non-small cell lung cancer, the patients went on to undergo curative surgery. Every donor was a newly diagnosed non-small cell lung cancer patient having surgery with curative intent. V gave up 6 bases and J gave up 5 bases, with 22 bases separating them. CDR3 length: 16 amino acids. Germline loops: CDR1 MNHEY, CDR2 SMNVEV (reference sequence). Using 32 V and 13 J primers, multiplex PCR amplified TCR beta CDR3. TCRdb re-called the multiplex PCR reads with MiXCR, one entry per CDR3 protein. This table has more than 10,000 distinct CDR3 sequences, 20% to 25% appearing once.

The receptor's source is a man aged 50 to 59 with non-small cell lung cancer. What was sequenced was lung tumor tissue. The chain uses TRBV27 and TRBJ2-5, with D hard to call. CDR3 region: CASSSRSSVGRETQYF. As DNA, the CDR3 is TGTGCCAGCAGCTCCCGTTCATCGGTTGGAAGGGAGACCCAGTACTTC.